The 9 T cell receptor beta chains below come from one sample, sequenced in a study of CD8+ T cells in alopecia areata. Extracted from the samples, RNA was reverse transcribed into cDNA to serve as the sequencing template. This table comes from immunoSEQ multiplex PCR, and its TCRdb copy is limited to in-frame clones, with some not included. This sample has about 2,700 clones, each found more than once. Sample: lesional skin. The receptors shown here come from a C3H/HeJ mouse with alopecia areata. The mouse strain carries the MHC haplotype H2-k.

This clone was picked up many times. Germline and genes: mouse. The read stops 4 residues short of the end of the CDR3; the missing end is completed from the germline J gene. V gene TRBV13-3 combines with J gene TRBJ1-2; TRBD1 aligns across 8 bases. The junction had 5 bases not matched to a gene; V was cut back by 4 bases and J by 3 bases. Germline V gene lookup returns CDR1 NNHDY and CDR2 SYVADS. The CDR3 has 14 amino acids. The CDR3 DNA, read in part, is TGTGCCAGCAGTCCGGGACAGGAGGACTCC. It specifies CASSPGQEDS. The complete CDR3 sequence is CASSPGQEDSDYTF.

This clone was recorded many times. The gene names here belong to mouse. The read terminates 4 residues before the CDR3 end, so the remaining end is supplied by the germline J gene. The chain uses TRBV5 and TRBJ1-1, with D maybe TRBD1 (6 bases). The CDR3 covers 14 residues. V shed 2 bases and J shed 3 bases, with 10 bases lying between them. The V gene's germline CDR1 is LGHNA and CDR2 YNLKQL (reference sequence). CDR3 region: CASSQLGQHTEVFF. The CDR3 bases that were read are TGTGCCAGCAGCCAATTGGGACAACACACA.

This clone was observed many times. The junction does not match germline at one end; this may be a read error. Gene names denote mouse genes. Read coverage stops 4 residues before the CDR3 terminus; the germline J gene supplies the remainder. The chain links TRBV16 to TRBJ1-4, with TRBD1 identical over 9 bases. CDR1 and CDR2 from the germline V gene are SGHSA and FRNQAP. The CDR3 length is 17 residues. CDR3 region: CASNLEGTGRANERLFF. CDR3 DNA (partial): TGTGCAAGCAACTTAGAAGGGACAGGGCGGGCCAACGAA.

The sample holds many counts of this clone. Gene names follow the mouse nomenclature. The sequence runs out 4 residues before the end of the CDR3; the remainder is reconstructed from the germline J gene. The chain couples TRBV14 to TRBJ2-2, with 9 positions matching TRBD2. Trimming took 3 bases from V and 6 from J; bases not matched to a gene: 3. CDR1 SGHDT and CDR2 FRDEAV come from the germline V gene. This CDR3 contains 14 residues. Here the CDR3 reads CASSSGTGPGQLYF. The sequenced part of the CDR3 DNA is TGTGCCAGCAGTTCCGGGACTGGGCCCGGG.

This clone was found many times. Germline and genes here are mouse. The read comes to an end 4 residues before the CDR3 does, leaving the germline J gene to fill in the end. The chain has TRBV13-3 and TRBJ1-4; 8 bases map to TRBD1. The V and J ends lost 2 bases and 6 bases, in that order; junction bases with no gene match: 3. This CDR3 is built from 14 residues. Germline V gives CDR1 NNHDY, CDR2 SYVADS. The CDR3 spells CASSDRGRDERLFF. Incomplete CDR3 DNA: TGTGCCAGCAGTGACAGGGGGCGCGACGAA.

This clone was counted at least ten times. Gene names are the mouse ones. The read finishes 4 residues shy of the CDR3 end, and the germline J gene is used to complete it. This chain links TRBV13-2 with TRBJ1-4; TRBD1 might be the D (6 bases). The CDR3 is made up of 16 amino acids. Germline CDR1 reads NNHNN; CDR2 reads SYGAGS (reference sequence). The V end lost 0 bases, the J end lost 3 bases, and 12 bases lay between the germline ends. Incomplete CDR3 DNA: TGTGCCAGCGGTGATGCAACGGGACAAACCAACGAA. This codes for CASGDATGQTNE. In full, the CDR3 is CASGDATGQTNERLFF.

This clone was detected a few times. A single base is all that separates this from a far larger clone, so a read error is likely. Germline and genes here are mouse. The CDR3 spells CASSLGLGPSQNTLYF. CDR3 bases read: TGTGCAAGCAGCTTGGGACTGGGGCCTAGTCAAAAC. The chain joins TRBV16 to TRBJ2-4; 10 bases align to TRBD2. The read ends 4 residues before the CDR3 terminus; that terminus is restored from the germline J gene. V trimming: 3 bases; J trimming: 0 bases; junction bases outside the gene matches: 3. This CDR3 region has 16 residues. Germline CDR1 is SGHSA and CDR2 is FRNQAP.

This clone was found a few times. A read error is the likely source, as a far larger clone sits one nucleotide away. Gene names are the mouse ones. The DNA ends 4 residues before the CDR3 does, and the rest of the CDR3 is filled in from the germline J gene. The chain has TRBV13-2 and TRBJ1-4, with a possible D match to TRBD1 (6 bases). The CDR3 is 14 amino acids. Germline CDR1 and CDR2: NNHNN and SYGAGS (reference sequence). The part of the CDR3 DNA that was read is TGTGCCAGCGGTGACCGGGGCAGGGGCGAA. This sequence encodes CASGDRGRGE. The full-length CDR3 reads as CASGDRGRGERLFF.

Details on this clone: Gene labels here are mouse ones. Sequencing ends 4 residues short of the CDR3 end; the germline J gene provides the rest. This chain connects TRBV19 to TRBJ2-3; 9 bases agree with TRBD2. Germline V gives CDR1 FNHDT, CDR2 SITEND (reference sequence). The CDR3 spans 15 residues. V lost 4 bases to trimming and J lost 0 bases; unmatched junction nucleotides: 3. CDR3 protein: CASSLTGGSAETLYF. The CDR3 DNA, read in part, is TGTGCCAGCAGTTTGACTGGGGGTAGTGCAGAA.